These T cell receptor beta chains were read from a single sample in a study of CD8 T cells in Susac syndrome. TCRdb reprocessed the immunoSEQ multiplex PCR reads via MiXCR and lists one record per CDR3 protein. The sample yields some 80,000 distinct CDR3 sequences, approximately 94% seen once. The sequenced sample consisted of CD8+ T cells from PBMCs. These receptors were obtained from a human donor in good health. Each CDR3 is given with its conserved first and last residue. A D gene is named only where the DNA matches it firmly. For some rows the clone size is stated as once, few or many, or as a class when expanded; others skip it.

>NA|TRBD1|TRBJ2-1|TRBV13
TGTGCCAGCGGAAGTAGGGACAGGGCGTATGAGCAGTTCTTC
CASGSRDRAYEQFF
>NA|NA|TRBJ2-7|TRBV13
TGTGCCAGCAGCCCACCCAGGGGGGGGGCGGCCTACGAGCAGTACTTC
CASSPPRGGAAYEQYF
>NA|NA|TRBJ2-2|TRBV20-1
TGCAGTGCCCCCATGGCCGGGGAGCTGTTTTTT
CSAPMAGELFF
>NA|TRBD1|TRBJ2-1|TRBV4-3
TGCGCCAGCAGCCAAGACCTCCCCTCCGGGACAGGGCTCAATGAGCAGTTCTTC
CASSQDLPSGTGLNEQFF
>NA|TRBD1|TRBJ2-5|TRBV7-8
TGTGCCAGCAGCTCAAACAGGGGCGAGTACCAAGAGACCCAGTACTTC
CASSSNRGEYQETQYF
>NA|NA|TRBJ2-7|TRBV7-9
TGTGCCAGCAGCCACGAATACAGGGCCAACGAGCAGTACTTC
CASSHEYRANEQYF
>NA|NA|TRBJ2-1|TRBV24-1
TGTGCCACCAGTGATGTGGGGATTGAGCAGTTCTTC
CATSDVGIEQFF
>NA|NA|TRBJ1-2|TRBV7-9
TGTGCCAGCAGCCCAATCGAGATTTGGGGCTACACCTTC
CASSPIEIWGYTF
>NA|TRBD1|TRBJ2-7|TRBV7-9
TGTGCCAGCAGCCACGGGACAGGGCTCTACGAGCAGTACTTC
CASSHGTGLYEQYF
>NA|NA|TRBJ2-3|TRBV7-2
TGTGCCAGCAGCTTAGATCCCTCGTCGGGTGGTACGCAGTATTTT
CASSLDPSSGGTQYF
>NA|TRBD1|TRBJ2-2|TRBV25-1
TGTGCCACCGAGGGGGACAGCTTTAAAGGGGAGCTGTTTTTT
CATEGDSFKGELFF
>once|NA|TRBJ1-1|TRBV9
TGTGCCAGCAGCGTAGGGGGTTCCACTGAAGCTTTCTTT
CASSVGGSTEAFF
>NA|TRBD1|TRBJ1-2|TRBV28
TGTGCCAGCAGCTTAGGGACAGGGGAATATGGCTACACCTTC
CASSLGTGEYGYTF
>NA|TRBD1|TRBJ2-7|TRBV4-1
TGCGCCAGCAGCCAGGCCGGGACAGGGTACTACGAGCAGTACTTC
CASSQAGTGYYEQYF
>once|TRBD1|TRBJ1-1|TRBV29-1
TGCAGCGCACGGACAGGGGGCGCATCTTCTGAAGCTTTCTTT
CSARTGGASSEAFF
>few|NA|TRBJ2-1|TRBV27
TGTGCCAGCAGTCCTGGGACCTACAATGAGCAGTTCTTC
CASSPGTYNEQFF
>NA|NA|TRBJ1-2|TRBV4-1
TGCGCCAGCAGCCAAGTTGGGGGGTTCCCCACCTTC
CASSQVGGFPTF
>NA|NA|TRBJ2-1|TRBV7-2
TGTGCCAGCAGCTTAGGGGCGGGTAGGAGGGACAATGAGCAGTTCTTC
CASSLGAGRRDNEQFF
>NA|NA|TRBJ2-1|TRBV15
TGTGCCACCACCCCCGGTTGGAGCTCCTACAATGAGCAGTTCTTC
CATTPGWSSYNEQFF
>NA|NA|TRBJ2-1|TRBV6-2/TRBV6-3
TGTGCCAGCAAAGACGGCGGACTGGAGCAGTTCTTC
CASKDGGLEQFF
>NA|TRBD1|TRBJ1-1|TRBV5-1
TGCGCCAGCAGCTTCTCGACAGGGGGCAGGGGCACTGAAGCTTTCTTT
CASSFSTGGRGTEAFF
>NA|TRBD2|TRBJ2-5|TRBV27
TGTGCCAGCAGTTTCGCTAGCGGGAGAACAGAGACCCAGTACTTC
CASSFASGRTETQYF
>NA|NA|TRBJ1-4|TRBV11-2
TGTGCCAGCAGCTTAGTTTCTGGGGGCTATGAAAAACTGTTTTTT
CASSLVSGGYEKLFF
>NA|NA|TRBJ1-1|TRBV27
TGTGCCAGCAGTAGTGACACAGGAGGCACTGAAGCTTTCTTT
CASSSDTGGTEAFF
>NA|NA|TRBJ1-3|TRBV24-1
TGTGCCACCAGTGACGATAGCTCTGGAAACACCATATATTTT
CATSDDSSGNTIYF
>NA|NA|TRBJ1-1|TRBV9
TGTGCCAGCAGCGTGGGGACAAAAGGGAACACTGAAGCTTTCTTT
CASSVGTKGNTEAFF
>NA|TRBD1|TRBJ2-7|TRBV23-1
TGCTTTCGGCAGGGGGCATCCTACGAGCAGTACTTC
CFRQGASYEQYF
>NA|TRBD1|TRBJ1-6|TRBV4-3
TGCGCCAGCAGCCAGTATCGGGACAGGGGTAATTCACCCCTCCACTTT
CASSQYRDRGNSPLHF
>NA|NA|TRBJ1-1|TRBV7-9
TGTGCCAGCAGGGACAGTGCGAACACTGAAGCTTTCTTT
CASRDSANTEAFF
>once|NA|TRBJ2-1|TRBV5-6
TGTGCCAGCAGCCGGGACACGCCCCGTGGAGACAATGAGCAGTTCTTC
CASSRDTPRGDNEQFF
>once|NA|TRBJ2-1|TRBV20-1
TGCAGTGCTCCTGTAGGGGAGAGGGCCTACAATGAGCAGTTCTTC
CSAPVGERAYNEQFF
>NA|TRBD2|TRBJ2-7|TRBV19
TGTGCCACAGGGACTAGCGGGGGGACGACCTACGAGCAGTACTTC
CATGTSGGTTYEQYF
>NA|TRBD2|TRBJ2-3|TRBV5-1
TGCGCCAGCAGCTTCGCTAGCGGGGGGGCGAATAGTACGCAGTATTTT
CASSFASGGANSTQYF
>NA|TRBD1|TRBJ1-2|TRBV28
TGTGCCAGCAGTTTTCTGACAAGAGGAGGGACAGAGACTAACTATGGCTACACCTTC
CASSFLTRGGTETNYGYTF
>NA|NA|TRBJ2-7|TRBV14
TGTGCCAGCAGCCATTGGAAGGCAGGCGAGATCGAGCAGTACTTC
CASSHWKAGEIEQYF
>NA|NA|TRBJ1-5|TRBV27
TGTGCCAGCAGACGACAGGCCTCCCAGCCCCAGCATTTT
CASRRQASQPQHF
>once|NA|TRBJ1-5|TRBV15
TGTGCCACCAAAAAGGGGAGCAATCAGCCCCAGCATTTT
CATKKGSNQPQHF
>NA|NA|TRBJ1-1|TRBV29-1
TGCAGCGTGTTACATGGGTGGACTTTGAACACTGAAGCTTTCTTT
CSVLHGWTLNTEAFF
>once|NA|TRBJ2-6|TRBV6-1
TGTGCCAGCAGGCGGACCGGCGCCCTCTCTGGGGCCAACGTCCTGACTTTC
CASRRTGALSGANVLTF
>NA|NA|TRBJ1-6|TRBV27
TGTGCCAGCAGTTTGGGGCAGGGGATCCCAAGATACTATAATTCACCCCTCCACTTT
CASSLGQGIPRYYNSPLHF
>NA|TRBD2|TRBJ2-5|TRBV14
TGTGCCAGCAGCCAAGTAAGGGACTACCACGAAACCCAGTACTTC
CASSQVRDYHETQYF
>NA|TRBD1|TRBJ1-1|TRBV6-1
TGTGCCAGCACCGGGACAGGGGAAGCTTTCTTT
CASTGTGEAFF
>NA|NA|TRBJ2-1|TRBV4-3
TGCGCCAGCAGCCAAGATTGGATTAATGAGCAGTTCTTC
CASSQDWINEQFF
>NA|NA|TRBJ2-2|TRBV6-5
TGTGCCAGCAGTTACCTCGCTAGCCTGGGGGAGCTGTTTTTT
CASSYLASLGELFF
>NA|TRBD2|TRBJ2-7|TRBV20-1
TGCAGTGCTAGTCCCGCTAGCGGGGGTACCTACGAGCAGTACTTC
CSASPASGGTYEQYF
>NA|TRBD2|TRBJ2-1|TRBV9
TGTGCCAGCAGCGTAGAACTAGCGGACAATGAGCAGTTCTTC
CASSVELADNEQFF
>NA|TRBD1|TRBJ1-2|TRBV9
TGTGCCAGCAGCTTACGAGGGGGCTTGGACTATGGCTACACCTTC
CASSLRGGLDYGYTF
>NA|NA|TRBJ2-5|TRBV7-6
TGTGCCAGCAGCTTACTACAAGAGACCCAGTACTTC
CASSLLQETQYF
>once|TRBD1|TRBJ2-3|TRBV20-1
TGCAGTGCTGGGGGACAGACTCCCACAGATACGCAGTATTTT
CSAGGQTPTDTQYF
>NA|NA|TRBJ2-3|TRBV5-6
TGTGCCAGCAAGGGCGCGCGGGATACGCAGTATTTT
CASKGARDTQYF
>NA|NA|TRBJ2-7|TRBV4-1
TGCGCCAGCAGCCAAGTGATAGGCGAGGCCTACGAGCAGTACTTC
CASSQVIGEAYEQYF
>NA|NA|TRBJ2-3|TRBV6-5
TGTGCCAGCAGTTACTCATCCGCCCCTAGCACAGATACGCAGTATTTT
CASSYSSAPSTDTQYF
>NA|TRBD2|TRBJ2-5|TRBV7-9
TGTGCCAGCAGCTCCCCTAGCGGGAGTGAGGAGACCCAGTACTTC
CASSSPSGSEETQYF
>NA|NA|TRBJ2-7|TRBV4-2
TGTGCCAGCAGCCAAGAATGGAATCAGGGCAATTCCCCCTACGAGCAGTACTTC
CASSQEWNQGNSPYEQYF
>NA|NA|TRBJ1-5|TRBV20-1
TGCAGTGCTAGTTGGAGCAGCTCTCATCAGCCCCAGCATTTT
CSASWSSSHQPQHF